Listed here is a single T cell receptor beta chain. Its specificity is unknown. This sample is part of a study of beta chain features in type 1 diabetes. Regarding the study as a whole: People with Type 1 diabetes carried modestly yet significantly shorter TCRB CDR3s in all four CD4+ subsets.

V was cut by 8 bases and J by 1 base, with 8 bases left in between. Germline V CDR1 and CDR2: SEHNR, FQNEAQ (reference sequence). This CDR3 contains 12 residues. cDNA synthesis used the whole RNA isolate, giving expressed TCRB sequences. Repertoires were generated with immunoSEQ multiplex PCR, while TCRdb's copy carries only in-frame clones and drops some. Of 120,000 or so clones in the sample, around 17% were seen once. The J gene is TRBJ1-1, the V gene TRBV7-9; unclear D gene. The clonotype comes from a man aged 30-40 years with type 1 diabetes. The sequencing sample was made of central memory CD4+ T cells from blood. CDR3 amino acids: CASDTENTEAFF. The DNA for the CDR3 is TGTGCCAGCGATACAGAGAACACTGAAGCTTTCTTT.